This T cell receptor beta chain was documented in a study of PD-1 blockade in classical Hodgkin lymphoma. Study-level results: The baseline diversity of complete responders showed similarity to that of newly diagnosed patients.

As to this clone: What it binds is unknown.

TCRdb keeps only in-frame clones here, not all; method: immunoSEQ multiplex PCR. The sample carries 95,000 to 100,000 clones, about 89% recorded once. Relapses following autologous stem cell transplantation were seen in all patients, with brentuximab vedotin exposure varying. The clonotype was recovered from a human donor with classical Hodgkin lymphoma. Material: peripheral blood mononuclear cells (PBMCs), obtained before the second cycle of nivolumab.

The CDR3, as DNA: TGTGCTAGTGGTTTCCCGACAGGGGCGTTGACTGAAGCTTTCTTT. Protein product: CASGFPTGALTEAFF. V and J are TRBV12-5 and TRBJ1-1, with 8 bases lining up with TRBD1. The CDR3 consists of 15 residues. Germline assignment: CDR1 LGHNT and CDR2 FRNRAP. V trimming: 3 bases; J trimming: 5 bases; junction bases outside the gene matches: 8.